The 32 T cell receptor beta chains given below trace back to one sample, sequenced in a study of T-cell reconstitution after alpha-beta-depleted transplantation in children. It was with unique molecular identifiers that the TCRbeta library was prepared. Via MiXCR, TCRdb re-called the PCR reads, giving one row per CDR3 protein. The sample yields more than 25,000 distinct CDR3 sequences, about 6.3% seen once. The specimen was PBMCs, mostly from graft donor cells, collected 180 days after TCRalphabeta/CD19-depleted stem cell transplant. The origin of the receptors is a male patient younger than 18 who had a stem cell transplant for acute myeloid leukemia, so the T cells may come from the graft donor.

The sample holds many counts of this clonotype. CDR3 sequence reads: CASSQDLGGPAEKLFF. The CDR3 DNA sequence: TGTGCCAGCAGCCAAGATTTAGGGGGGCCGGCTGAAAAACTGTTTTTT. The rearrangement joins TRBV4-2 to TRBJ1-4; possible D gene TRBD1, 6 bases. The CDR3 runs 16 residues. Trimming took 0 bases from V and 7 from J, leaving 15 bases between them. The germline V gene encodes CDR1 LGHNA and CDR2 YNFKEQ.

This clonotype occurred many times. The gene calls are TRBV11-2 and TRBJ2-7, with TRBD2 matching over 9 bases. The CDR3 spans 13 residues. CDR1 and CDR2 (germline): SGHAT, FQNNGV. The ends lost 6 bases at V and 5 bases at J; junction bases unmatched: 5. The CDR3 here is CASSSGLADEQYF. CDR3 bases: TGTGCCAGCAGTTCGGGACTAGCAGACGAGCAGTACTTC. The full variable domain, completed using reference TRBV11-2 and TRBJ2-7, is EAGVAQSPRYKIIEKRQSVAFWCNPISGHATLYWYQQILGQGPKLLIQFQNNGVVDDSQLPKDRFSAERLKGVDSTLKIQPAKLEDSAVYLCASSSGLADEQYFGPGTRLTVT.

This clonotype was found many times. The chain employs TRBV5-4 and TRBJ1-2; a possible D gene is TRBD1 (5 bases). Trimming left V 4 bases short and J 5 bases short, with 12 bases between. CDR3 length equals 13 residues. Germline loops: CDR1 SGHNT, CDR2 YYREEE (reference sequence). The CDR3 sequence is CASSLGASYGYTF. The DNA of the CDR3 is TGTGCCAGCAGCCTAGGGGCCTCATATGGCTACACCTTC.

This clonotype was detected ten times or more. The genes are TRBV5-1 and TRBJ2-1; D may be TRBD2 (5 bases). Trimming took off 0 bases at V and 0 bases at J, with 13 bases between the two ends. This CDR3 is 17 amino acids long. Germline V gene lookup returns CDR1 SGHRS and CDR2 YFSETQ. This CDR3 is CASSLASLAASYNEQFF. The CDR3 DNA follows: TGCGCCAGCAGCTTGGCCTCTCTAGCAGCCTCCTACAATGAGCAGTTCTTC.

This clonotype was observed a few times. V and J are TRBV20-1 and TRBJ1-5; D unclear. This CDR3 contains 14 residues. Trimming removed 7 bases from V and 4 bases from J, with 17 bases in between. Germline V gene sequence: CDR1 DFQATT, CDR2 SNEGSKA (reference sequence). CDR3 in amino acids: CSVRAQYSNQPQHF. For the CDR3, the DNA is TGCAGTGTAAGGGCACAGTATAGTAATCAGCCCCAGCATTTT.

The sample holds many counts of this clonotype. This chain links TRBV15 with TRBJ2-1; TRBD2 matches 14 bases. This CDR3 comprises 16 residues. The ends lost 3 bases at V and 14 bases at J; junction bases unmatched: 12. The germline gives CDR1 LNHNV, CDR2 YYDKDF (reference sequence). The CDR3 sequence is CATSSPGLAGGRSEFF. The CDR3 bases are TGTGCCACCAGCAGCCCCGGACTAGCGGGAGGACGGTCGGAGTTCTTC. The full variable domain, in which reference TRBV15 and TRBJ2-1 provide the parts outside the CDR3, is DAMVIQNPRYQVTQFGKPVTLSCSQTLNHNVMYWYQQKSSQAPKLLFHYYDKDFNNEADTPDNFQSRRPNTSFCFLDIRSPGLGDTAMYLCATSSPGLAGGRSEFFGPGTRLTVL.

In this sample, this clonotype turned up many times. V gene TRBV15 combines with J gene TRBJ2-3; D possibly matches TRBD1 or TRBD2 (5 bases each). The germline V and J ends were trimmed by 1 base and 4 bases, with 15 bases remaining between them. The CDR3 extends over 16 amino acids. Germline V CDR1 and CDR2: LNHNV, YYDKDF (reference sequence). CDR3 region: CATSRAGSGTSDTQYF. The CDR3 nucleotides read TGTGCCACCAGCAGAGCAGGTTCTGGGACCTCAGATACGCAGTATTTT.

Many counts were recorded for this clonotype. This chain uses TRBV6-5 with TRBJ2-4; 7 nucleotides line up with TRBD2. V was clipped by 2 bases and J by 0 bases; unmatched bases: 10. The CDR3 has 18 amino acids. In germline, CDR1 is MNHEY, CDR2 SVGAGI. The CDR3 nucleotides are TGTGCCAGCAGTTACCCCGGGAGGCTGATACTAGCCAAAAACATTCAGTACTTC. Its protein is CASSYPGRLILAKNIQYF.

This clonotype was counted many times. J is TRBJ2-1 and V is TRBV9; D is ambiguous. CDR1 SGDLS and CDR2 YYNGEE come from the germline V gene. The length of the CDR3 is 11 residues. Trimming removed 2 bases at V and 9 bases at J, with 6 bases between. CDR3 loop: CASSVGSEQFF. CDR3 DNA sequence: TGTGCCAGCAGCGTCGGCAGTGAGCAGTTCTTC.

This clonotype was seen at least ten times. The chain employs TRBV6-5 and TRBJ1-3, with 8 positions matching TRBD1. Germline V CDR1 and CDR2: MNHEY, SVGAGI. J gave up 2 bases and V 5 bases, and 5 bases lay outside the gene matches. This CDR3 has 15 amino acids. DNA for the CDR3: TGTGCCAGCAGTCCCCTGACAGGGGCTGGAAACACCATATATTTT. Its protein product is CASSPLTGAGNTIYF.

This clonotype is medium-sized (0.01 to 0.1%) within its sample. The rearrangement uses TRBV7-6 and TRBJ1-3; a possible D gene is TRBD1 (6 bases). The V end was cut by 4 bases, the J end by 2 bases, with 15 bases between. The length of the CDR3 is 16 residues. CDR1 and CDR2 (germline): SGHVS, FNYEAQ. The CDR3, as DNA: TGTGCCAGCAGCTCTTCCGGGACAAAGGCTGGAAACACCATATATTTT. Translated, it gives CASSSSGTKAGNTIYF.

The chain is built from TRBV14 and TRBJ2-1; D call uncertain. V was cut by 4 bases and J by 2 bases, with 6 bases left in between. This CDR3 has 13 amino acids. Germline V lookup: CDR1 SGHDN, CDR2 FVKESK. CDR3 nucleotide sequence: TGTGCCAGCAGCCTTGGCACCTACAATGAGCAGTTCTTC. Amino acid sequence: CASSLGTYNEQFF.

This clonotype has ten or more counts. The chain carries TRBV7-3 and TRBJ2-6; D might be TRBD1 (6 bases). Germline CDR1 and CDR2: SGHTA and FQGTGA. V was shortened by 3 bases and J by 4 bases, with 10 bases between the two germline ends. The CDR3 runs 15 residues. The CDR3 region is CASSLTGLGANVLTF. CDR3 coding DNA: TGTGCCAGCAGCTTGACAGGTTTGGGGGCCAACGTCCTGACTTTC.

This clonotype was observed at least ten times. CDR3 amino acids: CASSLLAGGADTQYF. The CDR3 DNA reads TGTGCCAGCAGCCTACTAGCGGGAGGAGCAGATACGCAGTATTTT. The rearrangement uses TRBV7-2 and TRBJ2-3; 12 bases are shared with TRBD2. CDR3 length equals 15 residues. CDR1 is SGHTA and CDR2 is FQGNSA in the germline V gene. Trimming cost V 5 bases and J 4 bases; bases outside gene matches: 4. Based on the CDR3 plus reference TRBV7-2 and TRBJ2-3, the full variable domain is GAGVSQSPSNKVTEKGKDVELRCDPISGHTALYWYRQSLGQGLEFLIYFQGNSAPDKSGLPSDRFSAERTGGSVSTLTIQRTQQEDSAVYLCASSLLAGGADTQYFGPGTRLTVL.

This clonotype was observed a few times. The rearrangement links TRBV7-9 to TRBJ2-2, with D possibly being TRBD1 (5 bases). The germline V gene has CDR1 SEHNR and CDR2 FQNEAQ (reference sequence). Deletions cut 3 bases from V and 3 bases from J, with 8 bases between. CDR3 length: 14 residues. The CDR3 spells CASSLAQDTGELFF. For the CDR3, the DNA is TGTGCCAGCAGCTTGGCACAGGACACCGGGGAGCTGTTTTTT.

This clonotype was found many times. The chain combines TRBV19 with TRBJ2-5; possible D gene TRBD1, 6 bases. Deletions cut 3 bases from V and 1 base from J, with 9 bases between. Per the germline V gene, CDR1 is LNHDA and CDR2 is SQIVND (reference sequence). The CDR3 runs 14 residues. CDR3 region: CASSIGTPQETQYF. CDR3 DNA: TGTGCCAGTAGTATCGGGACACCCCAAGAGACCCAGTACTTC.

This clonotype is classed as medium-sized (0.01 to 0.1%). V usage is TRBV3-1 and J usage is TRBJ2-6; TRBD2 agrees at 8 bases. Germline values: CDR1 LGHDT, CDR2 YNNKEL (reference sequence). The CDR3 runs 17 residues. The V segment lost 4 bases and the J segment 4 bases; nucleotides outside the gene matches: 9. This chain's CDR3 is CASSRTSIVSGANVLTF. In nucleotides, the CDR3 is TGTGCCAGCAGCCGGACTAGCATCGTCTCGGGGGCCAACGTCCTGACTTTC.

This clonotype was detected ten times or more. The chain carries TRBV5-4 and TRBJ2-1; 8 positions agree with TRBD1. This CDR3 has 16 residues. Germline V lookup: CDR1 SGHNT, CDR2 YYREEE (reference sequence). The V and J ends lost 0 bases and 6 bases, in that order; junction bases with no gene match: 8. CDR3 sequence (DNA): TGTGCCAGCAGCTTGGGGACAGGGTCAATCCCCAATGAGCAGTTCTTC. Translating gives CASSLGTGSIPNEQFF.

In its sample, this clonotype was seen many times. The chain is built from TRBV11-2 and TRBJ1-6, with D uncertain. This CDR3 region has 14 residues. Germline-derived CDR1 and CDR2 are SGHAT and FQNNGV. V dropped 3 bases and J dropped 0 bases, with 3 bases sitting between them. Here the CDR3 reads CASSFSSYNSPLHF. The CDR3 DNA sequence: TGTGCCAGCAGCTTCAGCTCCTATAATTCACCCCTCCACTTT. Complete variable domain (other parts from reference TRBV11-2 and TRBJ1-6): EAGVAQSPRYKIIEKRQSVAFWCNPISGHATLYWYQQILGQGPKLLIQFQNNGVVDDSQLPKDRFSAERLKGVDSTLKIQPAKLEDSAVYLCASSFSSYNSPLHFGNGTRLTVT.

This clonotype was counted between two and nine times. The rearrangement joins TRBV3-1 to TRBJ2-1, with 10 bases aligning to TRBD2. V lost 1 base, J lost 3 bases, and 18 bases stayed unmatched. Per the germline V gene, CDR1 is LGHDT and CDR2 is YNNKEL (reference sequence). The CDR3 is 21 amino acids. This CDR3 is CASSQAENWASGGLGYNEQFF. As DNA, the CDR3 is TGTGCCAGCAGCCAAGCAGAAAATTGGGCTAGCGGGGGACTAGGCTACAATGAGCAGTTCTTC.

This clonotype was seen many times. The CDR3 region has the DNA TGCAGCGTTGAAGTGGAGACCCAGTACTTC. This codes for CSVEVETQYF. The chain carries TRBV29-1 and TRBJ2-5; no clear D gene. Trimming took off 1 base at V and 5 bases at J, with 2 bases between the two ends. Germline loops: CDR1 SQVTM, CDR2 ANQGSEA. CDR3 length: 10 amino acids.

Notes on this clonotype: The DNA is left out, because the CDR3 cannot be placed on it with certainty; the CDR3 is given as TCRdb lists it. The rearrangement joins TRBV7-8 to TRBJ2-2; the D call of TRBD2 is as the table states it, not checked on the DNA. From germline, CDR1 is SGHVS and CDR2 FQNEAQ. Termini included, the CDR3 measures 16 amino acids. The CDR3 here is CASSQPGGGTGELFFF.

This clonotype was seen at least ten times. The chain couples TRBV14 to TRBJ1-1; perhaps TRBD1 as D (5 bases). Germline V CDR1 and CDR2: SGHDN, FVKESK. The CDR3 is 13 residues long. Trimming took 5 bases from V and 7 from J, leaving 14 bases between them. The CDR3 loop is CASSFFPGVEAFF. The CDR3, as DNA: TGTGCCAGCAGCTTTTTCCCGGGGGTTGAAGCTTTCTTT.

This clonotype was seen repeatedly, ten times or more. This sequence joins TRBV5-5 and TRBJ2-7; D is undetermined. The V gene lost 4 bases and the J gene lost 0 bases, with 14 bases spanning the gap. The CDR3 sequence is 15 residues long. In germline, CDR1 is SGHKS, CDR2 YYEKEE (reference sequence). The CDR3 loop is CASSPRTESSYEQYF. The CDR3 DNA is TGTGCCAGCAGCCCCAGGACGGAAAGCTCCTACGAGCAGTACTTC.

This clonotype is labeled as medium-sized. The V and J genes are TRBV5-1 and TRBJ2-5, with 8 bases that match TRBD2. The V gene's germline CDR1 is SGHRS and CDR2 YFSETQ. The J segment lost 4 bases and the V segment lost 4 bases, leaving 12 bases of the junction unmatched. The CDR3 totals 16 residues. As DNA, the CDR3 is TGCGCCAGCAGCCTGGCGGGGGGCACCCGTGGAGAGACCCAGTACTTC. Translation gives CASSLAGGTRGETQYF.

This clonotype was observed a few times. A single base separates this from a much larger clone, so it may be a read error. The chain has TRBV11-2 and TRBJ2-3, with unresolved D. V lost 8 bases and J lost 2, with 14 bases in between. Germline-derived CDR1 and CDR2 are SGHAT and FQNNGV. The CDR3 sequence is 14 residues long. CDR3: CASGKRLITDTQYF. Here the CDR3 DNA reads TGTGCCAGCGGCAAGAGGCTCATCACAGATACGCAGTATTTT.

This clonotype was picked up many times. The rearrangement uses TRBV7-2 and TRBJ2-1; D is undetermined. Per germline, CDR1 SGHTA and CDR2 FQGNSA. This CDR3 comprises 11 residues. Between the trimmed V and J ends, which lost 5 bases and 9 bases, there was a span of 8 bases. CDR3 loop: CASSLFSEQFF. CDR3 nucleotides: TGTGCCAGCAGCCTTTTCAGTGAGCAGTTCTTC.

This clonotype appeared many times. The chain joins TRBV7-2 to TRBJ2-7; 8 nucleotides line up with TRBD2. Germline V CDR1 and CDR2: SGHTA, FQGNSA. The V gene end was trimmed by 5 bases and the J gene end by 3 bases; junction bases not matched to a gene: 21. The CDR3 sequence is 19 residues long. Here the CDR3 DNA reads TGTGCCAGCAGCCCCAGGTCAGTCCTCCTTGCGGGAGGTTTCTACGAGCAGTACTTC. It translates to CASSPRSVLLAGGFYEQYF.

This clonotype was observed at least ten times. The chain is built from TRBV7-8 and TRBJ2-7; no clear D gene. The CDR3 is 16 residues long. Between the trimmed V and J ends, which lost 2 bases and 2 bases, there was a span of 16 bases. Germline loops: CDR1 SGHVS, CDR2 FQNEAQ. The CDR3 loop is CASSLRSSLGPYEQYV. The CDR3 DNA is TGTGCCAGCAGCTTACGTAGCAGCTTGGGCCCCTACGAGCAGTACGTC.

The sample holds many counts of this clonotype. J is TRBJ2-7 and V is TRBV11-1, with a possible D match to TRBD2 (6 bases). The length of the CDR3 is 16 residues. Trimming stripped 5 bases from V and 4 bases from J, with 21 bases between. From germline, CDR1 is SGHAT and CDR2 FQDESV (reference sequence). CDR3 in amino acids: CASSPLYSGYQYEQYF. The CDR3 DNA is TGTGCCAGCAGCCCTCTGTATAGCGGCTATCAATACGAGCAGTACTTC.

This clonotype was seen many times. V is TRBV7-2 and J is TRBJ2-5, with 14 bases matching TRBD2. CDR1 and CDR2 (germline): SGHTA, FQGNSA. There are 16 residues in the CDR3. V lost 7 bases, J lost 7 bases, and 11 bases stayed unmatched. DNA for the CDR3: TGTGCCAGCAAAAACGGGGGACTAGCGGGAGTGGGGACCCAGTACTTC. It translates to CASKNGGLAGVGTQYF.

This clonotype was seen at least ten times. The V gene is TRBV18, the J gene TRBJ2-3; D ambiguous. This CDR3 has 12 amino acids. The ends were cut back, 1 base at V and 5 bases at J, with 4 bases in the middle. Germline V CDR1 and CDR2: KGHSH, LQKENI. CDR3 nucleotides: TGTGCCAGCTCACCACGGGGAGATACGCAGTATTTT. Protein product: CASSPRGDTQYF.